A single sample gave rise to the 9 T cell receptor beta chains below, sequenced in a study of shared T cell receptors in the human thymus. Some clones are missing from TCRdb's copy, which holds only in-frame ones; the method was immunoSEQ multiplex PCR. The sample lists hundreds of thousands of clones, about 87% occurring once. This sample also belongs to another study, concerning human thymus T cells.

The sample comprised thymocytes. The receptors were sampled from a boy in the first two years of life with a congenital heart defect.

The J gene is TRBJ2-1, the V gene TRBV12-5, with 8 bases identical to TRBD2. J was trimmed by 1 base and V by 3 bases; bases with no gene match: 11. Germline V CDR1 and CDR2: LGHNT, FRNRAP. This CDR3 contains 18 residues. DNA for the CDR3: TGTGCTAGTGGTTTACTTCCGACGGGACTAGTATCCTACAATGAGCAGTTCTTC. Translating gives CASGLLPTGLVSYNEQFF.

This clone appeared a few times. The V gene is TRBV25-1, the J gene TRBJ1-1; 7 bases align to TRBD1. Germline trimming cut 4 bases from V and 1 base from J; bases unmatched to any gene: 9. This CDR3 contains 16 residues. Germline V lookup: CDR1 MGHDK, CDR2 SYGVNS. The CDR3 coding sequence is TGTGCCAGCAGTGCCCGCCAGGGGGTTGGGAACACTGAAGCTTTCTTT. This translates into CASSARQGVGNTEAFF.

J is TRBJ1-2 and V is TRBV9, with a tentative D call TRBD1 (5 bases). The CDR3 covers 16 residues. Between the trimmed V and J ends, which lost 4 bases and 4 bases, there was a span of 20 bases. CDR1 and CDR2 from the germline V gene are SGDLS and YYNGEE. CDR3 nucleotide sequence: TGTGCCAGCAGCCCCAAACGGGGGTGTGCCTCCTATGGCTACACCTTC. Amino acids: CASSPKRGCASYGYTF.

The V call is TRBV9, the J call TRBJ2-7; 10 bases map to TRBD1. From germline, CDR1 is SGDLS and CDR2 YYNGEE. This CDR3 region has 16 residues. V was pared by 3 bases and J by 5 bases, with 11 bases of the junction left unmatched. The CDR3, as DNA: TGTGCCAGCAGCGCCTTACCCGGGACAGGGGTAGACGAGCAGTACTTC. It is translated as CASSALPGTGVDEQYF.

The chain is built from TRBV7-9 and TRBJ1-2, with 7 bases aligning to TRBD1. There are 15 residues in the CDR3. Germline CDR1 reads SEHNR; CDR2 reads FQNEAQ (reference sequence). V dropped 1 base and J dropped 5; count of bases not matched to a gene: 7. The CDR3 sequence is CASSLDRQGQYGYTF. The CDR3 nucleotides are TGTGCCAGCAGCTTAGACCGACAGGGACAGTATGGCTACACCTTC. The whole variable domain, filled in from reference TRBV7-9 and TRBJ1-2, reads DTGVSQNPRHKITKRGQNVTFRCDPISEHNRLYWYRQTLGQGPEFLTYFQNEAQLEKSRLLSDRFSAERPKGSFSTLEIQRTEQGDSAMYLCASSLDRQGQYGYTFGSGTRLTVV.

This chain links TRBV29-1 with TRBJ2-7, with TRBD1 identical over 10 bases. The junction had 9 bases not matched to a gene; V was cut back by 2 bases and J by 2 bases. Germline assignment: CDR1 SQVTM and CDR2 ANQGSEA. This CDR3 is 16 amino acids long. CDR3 region: CSVEIGTGTGAYEQYF. The CDR3 nucleotides read TGCAGCGTTGAAATTGGAACCGGGACAGGGGCCTACGAGCAGTACTTC.

J is TRBJ2-2 and V is TRBV14, with D hard to call. CDR3 size: 16 residues. From germline, CDR1 is SGHDN and CDR2 FVKESK. The V and J ends lost 1 base and 2 bases respectively, with 11 bases between them. The DNA for the CDR3 is TGTGCCAGCAGCCAAGGCCAGCGAGCTAACACCGGGGAGCTGTTTTTT. Its protein product is CASSQGQRANTGELFF.

This chain links TRBV6-4 with TRBJ2-1, with 10 bases that match TRBD2. CDR1 is MRHNA, CDR2 SNTAGT, per germline. V was clipped by 5 bases and J by 6 bases; unmatched bases: 1. The CDR3 totals 13 residues. The CDR3 spells CASSIAGGNEQFF. The DNA of the CDR3 is TGTGCCAGCAGTATAGCGGGGGGCAATGAGCAGTTCTTC.

V and J are TRBV28 and TRBJ2-3; 7 nucleotides match TRBD1. This CDR3 is built from 17 residues. V trimming: 4 bases; J trimming: 1 base; junction bases outside the gene matches: 11. Germline assignment: CDR1 MDHEN and CDR2 SYDVKM. Written as DNA, the CDR3 is TGTGCCAGCAGTTCCAAGGCGGAGACAGGGTGCACAGATACGCAGTATTTT. It encodes CASSSKAETGCTDTQYF. Full variable domain (outside the CDR3, taken from reference TRBV28 and TRBJ2-3): DVKVTQSSRYLVKRTGEKVFLECVQDMDHENMFWYRQDPGLGLRLIYFSYDVKMKEKGDIPEGYSVSREKKERFSLILESASTNQTSMYLCASSSKAETGCTDTQYFGPGTRLTVL.